This entry features one T cell receptor (beta chain) sequence. The CDR3 runs to 20 residues. Germline-derived CDR1 and CDR2 are PRHDT and FYEKMQ (reference sequence). V dropped 2 bases and J dropped 0; count of bases not matched to a gene: 17. This entry comes from a study of blood T cell repertoires in COVID-19. TCRdb's table, derived via immunoSEQ multiplex PCR, lists solely in-frame clones and lacks some. This sample has around 150,000 clones; more than 65% occur once, and the top ten carry approximately 11%. This TCR derives from a man aged 50-59 years who had recovered from COVID-19. The chain employs TRBV13 and TRBJ1-1; 8 nucleotides match TRBD1. Specimen: PBMCs or T cells enriched from blood (not recorded which). The CDR3 bases are TGTGCCAGCAGCTTATACACCCGAAGACAGGGGAAGGTCATGAACACTGAAGCTTTCTTT. This sequence encodes CASSLYTRRQGKVMNTEAFF.